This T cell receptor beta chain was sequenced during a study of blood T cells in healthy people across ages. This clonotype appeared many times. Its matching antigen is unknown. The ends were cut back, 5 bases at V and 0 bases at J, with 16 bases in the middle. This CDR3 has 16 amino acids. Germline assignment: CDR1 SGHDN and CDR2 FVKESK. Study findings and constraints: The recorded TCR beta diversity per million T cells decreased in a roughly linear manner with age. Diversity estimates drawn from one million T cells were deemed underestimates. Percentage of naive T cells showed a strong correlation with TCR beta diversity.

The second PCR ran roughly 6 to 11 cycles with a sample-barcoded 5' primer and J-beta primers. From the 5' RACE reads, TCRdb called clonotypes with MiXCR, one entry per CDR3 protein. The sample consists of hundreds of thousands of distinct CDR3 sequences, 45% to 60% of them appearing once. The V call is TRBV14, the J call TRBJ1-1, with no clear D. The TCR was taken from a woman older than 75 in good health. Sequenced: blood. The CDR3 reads CASSRMVASMNTEAFF. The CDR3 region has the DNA TGTGCCAGCAGCAGAATGGTAGCCTCCATGAACACTGAAGCTTTCTTT.